These T cell receptor beta chains were read from a single sample in a study of shared clonotypes between healthy human individuals. Here immunoSEQ multiplex PCR was the method, and the copy in TCRdb shows in-frame clones only, minus some. Among approximately 530,000 clones, 90% to 97% were seen once, and the ten largest hold around 0.066%. The sequenced sample was naive CD4+ T cells sorted from blood. The receptors were sampled from a woman in her twenties or thirties in good health. The CDR3 runs from the conserved cysteine through the conserved F or W. A D gene is named only where the DNA matches it firmly. Rows may omit the clone size; those that give it use once, few, many or a size class.

CDR3: CASSSYGYEQYF
DNA: TGTGCCAGCAGCTCCTATGGCTACGAGCAGTACTTC
length: 12
D: -
size: -
J: TRBJ2-7
V: TRBV7-9

CDR3: CASSLPVPGAFF
DNA: TGTGCCAGCAGCTTACCCGTCCCCGGGGCTTTCTTT
length: 12
D: -
size: -
J: TRBJ1-1
V: TRBV7-8

CDR3: CASSLWLAGGHEQFF
DNA: TGCGCCAGCAGCTTGTGGCTAGCGGGAGGGCATGAGCAGTTCTTC
length: 15
D: TRBD2
size: -
J: TRBJ2-1
V: TRBV5-1

CDR3: CASSLVWTSRVREQFF
DNA: TGTGCCAGCAGCTTAGTTTGGACTAGTCGGGTACGGGAGCAGTTCTTC
length: 16
D: TRBD2
size: -
J: TRBJ2-1
V: TRBV7-8

CDR3: CASSPATSGSIVQYF
DNA: TGTGCCAGCAGCCCCGCCACTAGCGGGAGTATAGTGCAGTACTTC
length: 15
D: TRBD2
size: -
J: TRBJ2-7
V: TRBV14

CDR3: CASSPRQGPLGQPQHF
DNA: TGTGCCAGCAGTCCGCGACAGGGGCCCCTAGGACAGCCCCAGCATTTT
length: 16
D: TRBD1
size: -
J: TRBJ1-5
V: TRBV28

CDR3: CASSPGHYEQYF
DNA: TGTGCCAGCAGCCCGGGGCACTACGAGCAGTACTTC
length: 12
D: -
size: -
J: TRBJ2-7
V: TRBV11-2

CDR3: CASREPGGNNGYTF
DNA: TGTGCCAGCAGAGAACCCGGGGGGAATAATGGCTACACCTTC
length: 14
D: -
size: -
J: TRBJ1-2
V: TRBV7-2

CDR3: CASSEQQVTQYF
DNA: TGTGCCAGCAGCGAACAGCAGGTTACGCAGTATTTT
length: 12
D: -
size: -
J: TRBJ2-3
V: TRBV11-2

CDR3: CASSPRTSGVYNEQFF
DNA: TGTGCCAGCAGCCCGCGGACTAGCGGGGTGTACAATGAGCAGTTCTTC
length: 16
D: TRBD2
size: -
J: TRBJ2-1
V: TRBV9

CDR3: CASSENREAGYTF
DNA: TGTGCCAGCAGTGAAAATAGGGAGGCTGGCTACACCTTC
length: 13
D: -
size: -
J: TRBJ1-2
V: TRBV2

CDR3: CASSPLGESYGYTF
DNA: TGTGCCAGCTCACCACTTGGGGAATCCTATGGCTACACCTTC
length: 14
D: -
size: once
J: TRBJ1-2
V: TRBV18

CDR3: CAWSGPREAYEQYF
DNA: TGTGCCTGGAGTGGTCCGCGGGAGGCTTACGAGCAGTACTTC
length: 14
D: TRBD2
size: -
J: TRBJ2-7
V: TRBV30

CDR3: CASSDVEAGADYGYTF
DNA: TGTGCCAGCAGTGATGTCGAGGCAGGGGCAGACTATGGCTACACCTTC
length: 16
D: -
size: -
J: TRBJ1-2
V: TRBV2

CDR3: CASIKDGGSEQYF
DNA: TGTGCCAGCATTAAAGACGGGGGGAGCGAGCAGTACTTC
length: 13
D: TRBD2
size: -
J: TRBJ2-7
V: TRBV28

CDR3: CASSFDSLQPQHF
DNA: TGTGCCAGCAGTTTTGACAGTCTTCAGCCCCAGCATTTT
length: 13
D: -
size: -
J: TRBJ1-5
V: TRBV6-6

CDR3: CASSRTPAYEQYF
DNA: TGTGCCAGCAGCCGCACTCCAGCCTACGAGCAGTACTTC
length: 13
D: -
size: -
J: TRBJ2-7
V: TRBV7-2

CDR3: CASSPTGSLEETQYF
DNA: TGTGCCAGCAGCCCGACAGGGTCCCTGGAGGAGACCCAGTACTTC
length: 15
D: TRBD1
size: -
J: TRBJ2-5
V: TRBV5-4

CDR3: CASSLAGGANEKLFF
DNA: TGTGCCAGCAGCTTAGCGGGGGGCGCGAATGAAAAACTGTTTTTT
length: 15
D: -
size: -
J: TRBJ1-4
V: TRBV7-6

CDR3: CASPDGNTGELFF
DNA: TGTGCCAGTCCGGACGGGAACACCGGGGAGCTGTTTTTT
length: 13
D: -
size: -
J: TRBJ2-2
V: TRBV28

CDR3: CASSLGGTHEQYF
DNA: TGTGCCAGCAGCTTGGGAGGGACCCACGAGCAGTACTTC
length: 13
D: -
size: -
J: TRBJ2-7
V: TRBV5-4

CDR3: CSVDGAGDYGYTF
DNA: TGCAGCGTTGACGGGGCAGGAGACTATGGCTACACCTTC
length: 13
D: -
size: -
J: TRBJ1-2
V: TRBV29-1

CDR3: CSVGQGVSNEQFF
DNA: TGCAGCGTTGGCCAGGGTGTAAGCAATGAGCAGTTCTTC
length: 13
D: -
size: -
J: TRBJ2-1
V: TRBV29-1

CDR3: CASRADAEQYF
DNA: TGTGCCAGCAGGGCCGATGCCGAGCAGTACTTC
length: 11
D: -
size: -
J: TRBJ2-7
V: TRBV6-1

CDR3: CASRAPGSGNTIYF
DNA: TGTGCCAGCAGGGCCCCGGGCTCTGGAAACACCATATATTTT
length: 14
D: -
size: -
J: TRBJ1-3
V: TRBV27

CDR3: CASSTQPTVNTEAFF
DNA: TGTGCCAGCAGCACTCAACCGACAGTGAACACTGAAGCTTTCTTT
length: 15
D: -
size: -
J: TRBJ1-1
V: TRBV7-2

CDR3: CAWSVGGPQHF
DNA: TGTGCCTGGAGTGTCGGCGGGCCCCAGCATTTT
length: 11
D: -
size: -
J: TRBJ1-5
V: TRBV30

CDR3: CASSLAGLPQHF
DNA: TGTGCCAGCAGCTTAGCCGGTCTACCCCAGCATTTT
length: 12
D: -
size: -
J: TRBJ1-5
V: TRBV7-9

CDR3: CASRAVRDGGTEQYF
DNA: TGTGCCAGCAGAGCGGTCCGGGATGGCGGTACCGAGCAGTACTTC
length: 15
D: -
size: -
J: TRBJ2-7
V: TRBV11-2

CDR3: CASAGPGTGDNEQFF
DNA: TGTGCCAGCGCCGGACCCGGGACAGGGGATAATGAGCAGTTCTTC
length: 15
D: TRBD1
size: -
J: TRBJ2-1
V: TRBV6-6

CDR3: CASSLRAAGLTDTQYF
DNA: TGTGCCAGCAGCTTAAGGGCGGCGGGGTTAACAGATACGCAGTATTTT
length: 16
D: -
size: -
J: TRBJ2-3
V: TRBV7-2

CDR3: CASSPLAGGYEQYF
DNA: TGTGCCAGCAGCCCCTTAGCGGGAGGATACGAGCAGTACTTC
length: 14
D: TRBD2
size: -
J: TRBJ2-7
V: TRBV11-1

CDR3: CASTPVGVRGETQYF
DNA: TGTGCCAGCACCCCGGTGGGCGTCCGGGGTGAGACCCAGTACTTC
length: 15
D: -
size: -
J: TRBJ2-5
V: TRBV11-2

CDR3: CASSVGVSGRATGELFF
DNA: TGTGCCAGCAGCGTAGGGGTTAGCGGGAGGGCCACCGGGGAGCTGTTTTTT
length: 17
D: TRBD2
size: -
J: TRBJ2-2
V: TRBV9

CDR3: CASSPKAVSSGYGYTF
DNA: TGTGCCAGCAGTCCGAAAGCGGTCAGTTCGGGTTATGGCTACACCTTC
length: 16
D: -
size: -
J: TRBJ1-2
V: TRBV7-9

CDR3: CASSFLSGRRTDTQYF
DNA: TGCGCCAGCAGCTTCCTGAGCGGGAGGCGCACAGATACGCAGTATTTT
length: 16
D: TRBD2
size: -
J: TRBJ2-3
V: TRBV5-1

CDR3: CASSLHGGGSYEQYF
DNA: TGTGCCAGCAGCCTCCACGGTGGCGGGAGTTACGAGCAGTACTTC
length: 15
D: TRBD2
size: -
J: TRBJ2-7
V: TRBV14

CDR3: CASSHLPHGGYTF
DNA: TGCGCCAGCAGCCACTTACCCCATGGGGGCTACACCTTC
length: 13
D: -
size: -
J: TRBJ1-2
V: TRBV4-1

CDR3: CASSLRTGESNQPQHF
DNA: TGTGCCAGTAGTCTCAGGACAGGGGAAAGCAATCAGCCCCAGCATTTT
length: 16
D: TRBD1
size: few
J: TRBJ1-5
V: TRBV19

CDR3: CASGPGQNQPQHF
DNA: TGTGCCAGTGGCCCGGGACAGAATCAGCCCCAGCATTTT
length: 13
D: TRBD1
size: -
J: TRBJ1-5
V: TRBV6-1

CDR3: CASRIGTLNTGELFF
DNA: TGTGCCAGCAGAATAGGGACTCTGAACACCGGGGAGCTGTTTTTT
length: 15
D: -
size: -
J: TRBJ2-2
V: TRBV28

CDR3: CASSIEMGSGANVLTF
DNA: TGTGCCAGTAGTATTGAGATGGGCTCTGGGGCCAACGTCCTGACTTTC
length: 16
D: -
size: -
J: TRBJ2-6
V: TRBV19

CDR3: CASSLGLLAGETDTQYF
DNA: TGTGCCAGCAGCTTAGGTTTACTAGCGGGAGAGACAGATACGCAGTATTTT
length: 17
D: TRBD2
size: once
J: TRBJ2-3
V: TRBV11-1

CDR3: CASSVTGSDEQFF
DNA: TGTGCCAGCAGCGTGACCGGGAGCGATGAGCAGTTCTTC
length: 13
D: -
size: -
J: TRBJ2-1
V: TRBV7-9

CDR3: CASSLQFSNYGYTF
DNA: TGCGCCAGCAGCCTACAGTTTTCGAACTATGGCTACACCTTC
length: 14
D: -
size: -
J: TRBJ1-2
V: TRBV4-1

CDR3: CASSQQGLAGELGNEQFF
DNA: TGTGCCAGCAGCCAACAGGGACTAGCGGGAGAACTTGGCAATGAGCAGTTCTTC
length: 18
D: TRBD2
size: -
J: TRBJ2-1
V: TRBV7-9

CDR3: CASSFVGDGYTF
DNA: TGTGCCAGCAGCTTCGTTGGGGATGGCTACACCTTC
length: 12
D: -
size: -
J: TRBJ1-2
V: TRBV7-2

CDR3: CASSPRGSMETQYF
DNA: TGTGCCAGCTCACCAAGAGGATCGATGGAGACCCAGTACTTC
length: 14
D: -
size: -
J: TRBJ2-5
V: TRBV18

CDR3: CASSLAGEPSYEQYF
DNA: TGTGCCAGTAGCCTGGCGGGGGAACCCTCCTACGAGCAGTACTTC
length: 15
D: TRBD2
size: -
J: TRBJ2-7
V: TRBV19

CDR3: CASSSSGVPNEKLFF
DNA: TGTGCCAGCAGTTCCTCAGGGGTGCCTAATGAAAAACTGTTTTTT
length: 15
D: -
size: -
J: TRBJ1-4
V: TRBV28

CDR3: CASSSGLAGTLPPHEQFF
DNA: TGTGCCAGCAGCTCGGGGCTAGCGGGAACCCTCCCCCCCCATGAGCAGTTCTTC
length: 18
D: TRBD2
size: -
J: TRBJ2-1
V: TRBV7-9

CDR3: CASSQDLGREYTDTQYF
DNA: TGCGCCAGCAGCCAAGATCTTGGGCGGGAGTACACAGATACGCAGTATTTT
length: 17
D: TRBD2
size: -
J: TRBJ2-3
V: TRBV4-1

CDR3: CASSPIEPTTGELFF
DNA: TGTGCCAGCAGTCCTATCGAACCCACCACCGGGGAGCTGTTTTTT
length: 15
D: -
size: -
J: TRBJ2-2
V: TRBV6-6